The rows below give T cell receptor beta chains drawn from one sample of a study of blood T cells in healthy people across ages. TCRdb passed the 5' RACE reads through MiXCR, listing each CDR3 protein once. The data hold 1.5 million or so distinct CDR3 sequences, with roughly 40% observed a single time. Sequencing was carried out using blood. These receptors were collected from a woman in her late teens or twenties in good health. The CDR3 runs from the conserved cysteine through the conserved F or W. The order of the fields is J gene, V gene, CDR3 protein.

>NA|TRBV6-5
CASSRPHRGRETQYF
>TRBJ2-3|TRBV5-1
CASSLGAGSTDTQYF
>TRBJ2-1|TRBV2
CASRMNQGSYNEQFF
>TRBJ2-7|TRBV6-5
CASSYSEGNAYEQYF
>TRBJ2-1|TRBV7-9
CASSFETGISYNEQFF
>TRBJ2-2|TRBV21-1
CASSINPGTGGRELFF
>TRBJ1-2|TRBV20-1
CSAGQGAYGYTF
>TRBJ1-2|TRBV11-2
CASSSPRENYGYTF
>TRBJ1-4|TRBV28
CASSLDDGTTNEKLFF
>NA|TRBV7-2
CASSLDPSVTYEQYF
>TRBJ1-2|TRBV7-2
CASSFPAAGGYTF
>NA|TRBV20-1
CSARDGLAGTYEQYF
>TRBJ2-5|TRBV7-2
CASSLAVTAETQYF
>TRBJ2-7|TRBV20-1
CSARAPKIPGLPRYEQYF
>TRBJ2-5|TRBV12-3/TRBV12-4
CASSSSWRGETQYF
>TRBJ2-7|TRBV19
CASSMGAHVYEQYF
>TRBJ1-2|TRBV20-1
CSARDRPTPVGYTF
>TRBJ1-1|TRBV7-6
CASSSHGGTAFF
>TRBJ2-5|TRBV7-9
CASSSQSFSPDPNEQYF
>TRBJ1-2|TRBV12-3/TRBV12-4
CASSLAGMGNYGYTF
>TRBJ2-3|TRBV30
CAWTSPLAGGRTDTQYF
>TRBJ1-1|TRBV7-9
CASSSYGDAGTEAFF
>TRBJ2-3|TRBV30
CAWSMTSGTDTQYF
>TRBJ2-3|TRBV14
CASSQTGLRGDTQYF
>TRBJ2-7|TRBV12-3/TRBV12-4
CASRRGQGAYEQYF
>NA|TRBV20-1
CSAEDRGSETQYF
>TRBJ2-4|TRBV3-1
CASSQDVVRLAGAKNIQYF
>TRBJ2-1|TRBV20-1
CSASGTSGSFEQFF
>NA|TRBV14
CASSQAPGQGLISYEQYF
>TRBJ1-2|TRBV27
CASGSEWNYGYTF
>TRBJ1-2|TRBV29-1
CSVGTEINYGYTF
>TRBJ2-7|TRBV7-3
CASSPTSSHYEQYF
>TRBJ2-5|TRBV7-2
CASSSGYNEETQYF
>TRBJ2-3|TRBV20-1
CSARGRGYTDTQYF
>TRBJ2-3|TRBV7-6
CASSLATEGVADTQYF
>TRBJ1-6|TRBV28
CTSSFRQINSPLHF
>TRBJ2-7|TRBV4-1
CASSPEPNSYEQYF
>TRBJ2-1|TRBV12-3/TRBV12-4
CASSFLSYNEQFF
>TRBJ2-3|TRBV10-3
CAISPSTDTQYF
>TRBJ2-1|TRBV27
CASSLLGPRGNEQFF
>TRBJ2-1|TRBV13
CASSLGGGARNNEQFF
>TRBJ2-5|TRBV28
CASSLGGRTYNEQYF
>TRBJ1-2|TRBV10-2
CASSEVTGLSGYTF
>TRBJ2-6|TRBV9
CASSVRAETGSGANVLTF
>TRBJ2-3|TRBV9
CASSVEVLAGELTDTQYF
>TRBJ2-1|TRBV20-1
CSAREEGVAINEQFF
>TRBJ2-5|TRBV15
CATSRGGVQETQYF
>TRBJ2-7|TRBV30
CAWKKNRDLASEQYF
>TRBJ1-2|TRBV10-3
CAISESDSWDGCTF
>TRBJ2-1|TRBV28
CASSSLTSYNEQFF
>TRBJ1-6|TRBV4-1
CASSQFDSGNFPLHF
>NA|TRBV28
CASCQASSYEQYF
>TRBJ2-1|TRBV9
CASSISTSGGTIYNEQFF
>TRBJ2-5|TRBV7-9
CASSRQIGETQYF
>TRBJ2-5|TRBV10-3
CAISESRGQRETQYF
>TRBJ1-1|TRBV10-3
CAISAGREINTEAFF
>TRBJ1-2|TRBV9
CASSVGLEGNYGYTF